This is a list of T cell receptor beta chains from one sample in a study of regulatory T cells in long-lasting Graves disease. TCRdb re-derived calls from the multiplex PCR reads in MiXCR, one entry per CDR3 protein. The table records hundreds of thousands of distinct CDR3 sequences, 15% to 17% of them present only once. The sequenced sample was peripheral blood mononuclear cells (PBMCs), obtained at new diagnosis, from a patient treated with antithyroid drugs. Source of these receptors: a female donor with Graves disease. Each CDR3 is given with its conserved first and last residue. The D gene is left open where the match is weak. Size tells how often a clone was seen (once, few, many) or the class of an expanded clone, and some rows leave it out.

clone_size j_call v_call d_call cdr3_nt cdr3_aa
many TRBJ2-3 TRBV27 TRBD2 TGTGCCAGCAGTTTATCGGTGGCACTAGCGGGAGGCGGGGATACGCAGTATTTT CASSLSVALAGGGDTQYF
many TRBJ1-2 TRBV2 . TGTGCCAGCAGTGAGGCAGGGCCCTATGGCTACACCTTC CASSEAGPYGYTF
. TRBJ1-6 TRBV19 . TGTGCCAGTAGTTCGGAGGTTAATTCACCCCTCCACTTT CASSSEVNSPLHF
many TRBJ1-5 TRBV28 . TGTGCCAGCAGGGAGTTGACGGATAGCAATCAGCCCCAGCATTTT CASRELTDSNQPQHF
many TRBJ1-1 TRBV11-2 . TGTGCCAGCAGCTTAGTAGGAGGGTCGGGGACTGAAGCTTTCTTT CASSLVGGSGTEAFF
. TRBJ2-5 TRBV3-1 TRBD1 TGTGCCAGCAGCCAAGGGGACAGGGGGATTCAAGAGACCCAGTACTTC CASSQGDRGIQETQYF
. TRBJ2-5 TRBV6-1 TRBD2 TGTGCCAGCCTAAGTGGGACTAGCGGCAGACATCTAGAGGCCCAGTACTTC CASLSGTSGRHLEAQYF
few TRBJ2-5 TRBV20-1 . TGCAGTGCTAGAGTTCTAGCGACCCAAGAGACCCAGTACTTC CSARVLATQETQYF
. TRBJ2-7 TRBV5-1 TRBD2 TGCGCCAGCAGACCGGGACTAGCGAGACCCTACGAGCAGTACTTC CASRPGLARPYEQYF
many TRBJ2-1 TRBV29-1 . TGCAGCGTTGATGGAGGGGACAATGAGCAGTTCTTC CSVDGGDNEQFF
few TRBJ2-1 TRBV10-3 TRBD2 TGTGCCATCAGTGGGGTGGGGACTAGCGGAGCTTACAATGAGCAGTTCTTC CAISGVGTSGAYNEQFF
many TRBJ2-1 TRBV2 TRBD2 TGTGCCAGCAGTGAAGGGCTAGCGGGACCGTTTGAGCAGTTCTTC CASSEGLAGPFEQFF
many TRBJ1-1 TRBV6-1 TRBD1 TGTGCCAGCAGTGTGACAGGGAGGAACACTGAAGCTTTCTTT CASSVTGRNTEAFF
many TRBJ2-5 TRBV7-2 . TGTGCCAGCAATACTAGGGAACAAGAGACCCAGTACTTC CASNTREQETQYF
many TRBJ2-7 TRBV6-1 . TGTGCCAGCAGTGAAGGGTTGGGCGAGCAGTACTTC CASSEGLGEQYF
many TRBJ2-7 TRBV27 . TGTGCCAGCAGTTTAGGTATGCAAACCGCCTACGAGCAGTACTTC CASSLGMQTAYEQYF
few TRBJ1-2 TRBV3-1 . TGTGCCAGCAGCCAAGGACGTGGGGGGTCCGCATATGGCTACACCTTC CASSQGRGGSAYGYTF
many TRBJ2-7 TRBV20-1 TRBD1 TGCAGTGCTTTCTCCTTCCGGGACAGCCTCTCCTACGAGCAGTACTTC CSAFSFRDSLSYEQYF
few TRBJ2-7 TRBV12-5 TRBD2 TGTGCTAGTGGTTTGGGCGGGAGCCAATACGAGCAGTACTTC CASGLGGSQYEQYF
. TRBJ1-3 TRBV29-1 . TGCAGCGCCCCTCTACCACCCGGAAACACCATATATTTT CSAPLPPGNTIYF
. TRBJ2-1 TRBV24-1 . TGTGCCACTTCGGGACTTAACAATGAGCAGTTCTTC CATSGLNNEQFF
. TRBJ2-1 TRBV11-2 TRBD2 TGTGCCAGCAGCTTAGAAGGGACTAGCGGGAGGGATGAGCAGTTCTTC CASSLEGTSGRDEQFF